This T cell receptor (beta chain) was found in a study of T-cell memory formation after mild COVID-19. The V gene end was trimmed by 1 base and the J gene end by 9 bases; junction bases not matched to a gene: 5. Germline V lookup: CDR1 DFQATT, CDR2 SNEGSKA (reference sequence). The CDR3 runs 13 residues. UMIs and sample barcodes were carried by the TCR alpha and TCR beta cDNA libraries that 5'RACE produced using constant-segment primers. MiXCR was run by TCRdb on the 5' RACE reads, yielding one entry per CDR3 protein. The sample lists about 470,000 distinct CDR3 sequences, roughly 25% seen once, with 9.5% to 15% in the top ten. This clonotype showed up just a few times.

The chain carries TRBV20-1 and TRBJ2-3; 9 nucleotides line up with TRBD2. The receptor was derived from an adult woman who had mild COVID-19 (a few samples of this study predate the infection). Cell type and time point are not known. Sequenced sample: PBMCs or a T cell subset sorted from them (not recorded which). The CDR3, as DNA: TGCAGTGCTAGAGTTGGGACTAGCATGACGCAGTATTTT. Its translation is CSARVGTSMTQYF.